Included here is one T cell receptor (beta chain) sequence, with context. This record comes from a study of blood T cell repertoires in COVID-19. At the level of the study: Specimens from acute and convalescent COVID-19 originated in the United States, Italy and Spain. The cDNA or gDNA used as material had been derived from T cells, B-cell-depleted T cells, or PBMCs.

As originally analysed: Estimation of nucleated cell counts was performed using reference gene primer amplification. Sequencing used immunoSEQ multiplex PCR; TCRdb keeps in-frame clones, though not all of them. V and J calls and clone size are given by that table; D and trimming were obtained from the DNA. The profile shows 200,000 to 250,000 clones, 84% of them singletons. The trim removed 1 base at V and 0 bases at J, leaving 1 base unmatched. The CDR3 has 15 amino acids. Germline CDR1 SGHVS, CDR2 FQNEAQ. The TCR sequence derives from a man aged 50 to 59 with active or convalescent COVID-19. The rearrangement uses TRBV7-8 and TRBJ2-3; 7 bases align to TRBD2. The specimen sequenced was peripheral blood. The CDR3 nucleotides read TGTGCCAGCAGCTTAGTGGGAGGGAGCACAGATACGCAGTATTTT. Protein: CASSLVGGSTDTQYF.